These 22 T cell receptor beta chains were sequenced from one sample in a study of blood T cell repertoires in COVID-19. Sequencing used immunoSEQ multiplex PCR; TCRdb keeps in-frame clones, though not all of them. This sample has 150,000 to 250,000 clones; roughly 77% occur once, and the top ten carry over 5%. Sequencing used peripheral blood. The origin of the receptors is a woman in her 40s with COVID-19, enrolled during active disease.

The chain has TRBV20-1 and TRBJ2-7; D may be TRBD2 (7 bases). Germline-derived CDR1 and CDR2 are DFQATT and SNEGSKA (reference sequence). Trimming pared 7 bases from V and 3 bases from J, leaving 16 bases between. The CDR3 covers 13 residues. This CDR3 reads CSGSDGGLYEQYF. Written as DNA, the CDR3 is TGCAGTGGCAGTGACGGGGGGCTCTACGAGCAGTACTTC.

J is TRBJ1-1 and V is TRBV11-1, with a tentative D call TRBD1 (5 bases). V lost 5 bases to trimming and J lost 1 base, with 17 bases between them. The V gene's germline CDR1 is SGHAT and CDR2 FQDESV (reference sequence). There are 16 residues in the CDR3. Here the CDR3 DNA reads TGTGCCAGCAGCCCGCAGGGTCGGCCTAAGAACACTGAAGCTTTCTTT. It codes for CASSPQGRPKNTEAFF.

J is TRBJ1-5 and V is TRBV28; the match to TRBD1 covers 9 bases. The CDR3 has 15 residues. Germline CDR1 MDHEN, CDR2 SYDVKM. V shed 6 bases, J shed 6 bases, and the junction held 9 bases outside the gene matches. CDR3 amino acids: CASRRQGGFIQPQHF. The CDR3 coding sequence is TGTGCCAGCAGAAGACAGGGGGGATTCATTCAGCCCCAGCATTTT. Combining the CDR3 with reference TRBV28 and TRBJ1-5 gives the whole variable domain DVKVTQSSRYLVKRTGEKVFLECVQDMDHENMFWYRQDPGLGLRLIYFSYDVKMKEKGDIPEGYSVSREKKERFSLILESASTNQTSMYLCASRRQGGFIQPQHFGDGTRLSIL.

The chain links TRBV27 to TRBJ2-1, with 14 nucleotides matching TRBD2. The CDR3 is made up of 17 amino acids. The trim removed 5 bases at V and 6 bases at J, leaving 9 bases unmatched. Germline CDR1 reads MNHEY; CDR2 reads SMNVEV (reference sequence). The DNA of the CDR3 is TGTGCCAGCAGTAAAAGACTAGCGGGAGGGCCAGGCAATGAGCAGTTCTTC. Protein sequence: CASSKRLAGGPGNEQFF.

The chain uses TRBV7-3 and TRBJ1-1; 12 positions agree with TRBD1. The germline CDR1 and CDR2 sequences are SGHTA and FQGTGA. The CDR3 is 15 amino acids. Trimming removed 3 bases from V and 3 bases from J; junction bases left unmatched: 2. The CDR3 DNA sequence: TGTGCCAGCAGCTTCGGGACAGGGGGCCACACTGAAGCTTTCTTT. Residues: CASSFGTGGHTEAFF.

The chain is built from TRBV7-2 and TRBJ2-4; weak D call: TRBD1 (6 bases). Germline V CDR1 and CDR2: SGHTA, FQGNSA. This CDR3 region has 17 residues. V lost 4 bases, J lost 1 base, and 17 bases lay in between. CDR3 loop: CASSSRQAPGAKNIQYF. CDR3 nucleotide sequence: TGTGCCAGCAGCTCACGACAGGCCCCAGGGGCCAAAAACATTCAGTACTTC.

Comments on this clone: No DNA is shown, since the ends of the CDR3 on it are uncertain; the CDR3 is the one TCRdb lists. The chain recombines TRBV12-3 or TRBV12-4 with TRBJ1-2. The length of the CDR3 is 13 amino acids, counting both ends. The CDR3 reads CASSLVGEGSETF.

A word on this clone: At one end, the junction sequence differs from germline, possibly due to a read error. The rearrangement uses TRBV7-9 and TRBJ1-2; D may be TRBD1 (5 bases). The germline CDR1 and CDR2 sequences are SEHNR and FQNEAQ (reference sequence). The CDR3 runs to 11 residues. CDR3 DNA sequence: TGTGCCAGCAGCTTAGGGGGGGACCCCCACTTC. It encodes CASSLGGDPHF.

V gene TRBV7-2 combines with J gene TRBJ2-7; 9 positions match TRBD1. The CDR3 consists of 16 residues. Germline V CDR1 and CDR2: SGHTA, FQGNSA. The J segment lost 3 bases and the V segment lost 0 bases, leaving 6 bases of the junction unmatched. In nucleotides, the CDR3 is TGTGCCAGCAGCTTAGCATACCCGGGACAGGGCTACGAGCAGTACTTC. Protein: CASSLAYPGQGYEQYF.

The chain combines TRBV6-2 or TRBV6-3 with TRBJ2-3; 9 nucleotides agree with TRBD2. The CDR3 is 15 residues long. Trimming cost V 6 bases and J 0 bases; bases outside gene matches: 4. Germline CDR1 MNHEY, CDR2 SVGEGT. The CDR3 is CASSDSGGSTDTQYF. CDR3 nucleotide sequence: TGTGCCAGCAGCGATAGCGGGGGAAGCACAGATACGCAGTATTTT.

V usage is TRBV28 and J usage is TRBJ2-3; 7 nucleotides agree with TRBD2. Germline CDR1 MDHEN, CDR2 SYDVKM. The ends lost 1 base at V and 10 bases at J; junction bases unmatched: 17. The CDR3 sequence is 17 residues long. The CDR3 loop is CASSLYKGGRLRRSQYF. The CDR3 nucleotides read TGTGCCAGCAGTTTATACAAGGGCGGGAGACTCCGACGCTCGCAGTATTTT.

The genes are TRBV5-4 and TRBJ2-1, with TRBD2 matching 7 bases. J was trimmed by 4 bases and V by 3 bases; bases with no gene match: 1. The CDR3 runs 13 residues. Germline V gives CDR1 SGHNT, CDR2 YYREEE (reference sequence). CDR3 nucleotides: TGTGCCAGCAGCTCAGCGGGATACAATGAGCAGTTCTTC. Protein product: CASSSAGYNEQFF.

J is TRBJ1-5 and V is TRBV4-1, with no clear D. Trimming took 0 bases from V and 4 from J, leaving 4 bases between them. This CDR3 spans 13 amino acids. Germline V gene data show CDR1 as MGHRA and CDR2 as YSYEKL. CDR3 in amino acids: CASSQDQNQPQHF. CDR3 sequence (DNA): TGCGCCAGCAGCCAAGATCAGAATCAGCCCCAGCATTTT.

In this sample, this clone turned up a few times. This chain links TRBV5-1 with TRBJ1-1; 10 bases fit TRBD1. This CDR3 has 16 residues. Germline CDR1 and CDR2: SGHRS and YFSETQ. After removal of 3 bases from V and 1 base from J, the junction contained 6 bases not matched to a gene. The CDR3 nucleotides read TGCGCCAGCAGCTCGGGACAGGGGTCTGGGAACACTGAAGCTTTCTTT. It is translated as CASSSGQGSGNTEAFF.

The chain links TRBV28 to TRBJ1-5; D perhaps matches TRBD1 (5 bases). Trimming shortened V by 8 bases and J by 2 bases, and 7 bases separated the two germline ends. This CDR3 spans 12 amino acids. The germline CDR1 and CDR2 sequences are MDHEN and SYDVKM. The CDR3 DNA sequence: TGTGCCAGCTGGGGCGGCAATCAGCCCCAGCATTTT. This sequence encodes CASWGGNQPQHF.

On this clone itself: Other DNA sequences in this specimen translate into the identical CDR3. The CDR3 nucleotides read TGTGCCAGCAGCCAAGGCGGGGGGCAGTTCTTC. It translates to CASSQGGGQFF. The chain links TRBV3-1 (or the pseudogene TRBV3-2) to TRBJ2-1, with 7 bases matching TRBD2. The J segment lost 12 bases and the V segment lost 1 base, leaving 0 bases of the junction unmatched. Germline values: CDR1 LGHDT, CDR2 YNNKEL (reference sequence). The CDR3 contains 11 residues.

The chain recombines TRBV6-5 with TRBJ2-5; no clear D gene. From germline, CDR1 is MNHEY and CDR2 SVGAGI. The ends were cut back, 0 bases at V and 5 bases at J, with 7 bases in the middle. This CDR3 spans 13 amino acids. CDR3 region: CASSYSIRETQYF. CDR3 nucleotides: TGTGCCAGCAGTTACTCGATCCGGGAGACCCAGTACTTC.

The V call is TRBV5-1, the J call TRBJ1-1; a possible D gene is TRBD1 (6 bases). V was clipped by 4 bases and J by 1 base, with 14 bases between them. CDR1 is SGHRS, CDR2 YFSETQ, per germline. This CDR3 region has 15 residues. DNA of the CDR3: TGCGCCAGCAGCACGGGCCCAGGGGCGAACACTGAAGCTTTCTTT. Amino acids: CASSTGPGANTEAFF.

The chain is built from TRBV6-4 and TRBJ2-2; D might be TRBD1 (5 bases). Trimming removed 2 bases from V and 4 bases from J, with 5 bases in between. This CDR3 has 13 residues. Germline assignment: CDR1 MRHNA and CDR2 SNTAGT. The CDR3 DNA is TGTGCCAGCAGTGACAGGGGCACCGGGGAGCTGTTTTTT. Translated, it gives CASSDRGTGELFF.

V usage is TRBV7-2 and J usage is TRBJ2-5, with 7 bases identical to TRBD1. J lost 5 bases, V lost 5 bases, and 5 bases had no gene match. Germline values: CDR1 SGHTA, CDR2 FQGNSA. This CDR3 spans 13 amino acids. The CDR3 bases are TGTGCCAGCAGCAGCACACAGGGGGAGACCCAGTACTTC. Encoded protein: CASSSTQGETQYF. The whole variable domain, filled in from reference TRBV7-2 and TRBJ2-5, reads GAGVSQSPSNKVTEKGKDVELRCDPISGHTALYWYRQSLGQGLEFLIYFQGNSAPDKSGLPSDRFSAERTGGSVSTLTIQRTQQEDSAVYLCASSSTQGETQYFGPGTRLLVL.

The CDR3 sequence is CASSFQGGGYTF. The DNA of the CDR3 is TGTGCCAGCAGTTTCCAGGGAGGGGGCTACACCTTC. The chain employs TRBV6-5 and TRBJ1-2; a weak D match, TRBD1 (5 bases). Trimming removed 4 bases from V and 8 bases from J, with 11 bases in between. Germline CDR1 and CDR2: MNHEY and SVGAGI. The CDR3 has 12 amino acids.

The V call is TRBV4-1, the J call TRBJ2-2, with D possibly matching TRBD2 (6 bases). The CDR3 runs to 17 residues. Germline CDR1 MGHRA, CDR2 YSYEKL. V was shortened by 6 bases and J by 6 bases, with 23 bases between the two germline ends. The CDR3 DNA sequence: TGCGCCAGCAGTTCCATCTTTCCGAAACTAGCATCCGGGGAGCTGTTTTTT. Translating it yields CASSSIFPKLASGELFF.